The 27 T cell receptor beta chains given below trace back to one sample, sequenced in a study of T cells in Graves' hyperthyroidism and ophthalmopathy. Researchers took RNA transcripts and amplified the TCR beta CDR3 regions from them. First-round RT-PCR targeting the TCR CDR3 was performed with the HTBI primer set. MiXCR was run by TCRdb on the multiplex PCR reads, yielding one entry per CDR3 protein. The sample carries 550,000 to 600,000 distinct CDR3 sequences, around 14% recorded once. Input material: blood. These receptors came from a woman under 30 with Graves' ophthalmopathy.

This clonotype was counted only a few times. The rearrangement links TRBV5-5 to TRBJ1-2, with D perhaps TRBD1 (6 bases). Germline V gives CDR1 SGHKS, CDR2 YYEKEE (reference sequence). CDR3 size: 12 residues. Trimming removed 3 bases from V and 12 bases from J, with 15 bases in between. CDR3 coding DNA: TGTGCCAGCAGCTGGGGGCGTCGGGGGGACACCTTC. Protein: CASSWGRRGDTF. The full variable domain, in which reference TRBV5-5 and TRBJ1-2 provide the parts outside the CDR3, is DAGVTQSPTHLIKTRGQQVTLRCSPISGHKSVSWYQQVLGQGPQFIFQYYEKEERGRGNFPDRFSARQFPNYSSELNVNALLLGDSALYLCASSWGRRGDTFGSGTRLTVV.

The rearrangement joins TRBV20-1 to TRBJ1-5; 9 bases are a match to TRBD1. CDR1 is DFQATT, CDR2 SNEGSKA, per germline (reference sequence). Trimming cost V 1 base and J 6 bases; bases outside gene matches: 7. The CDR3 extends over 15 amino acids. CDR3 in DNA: TGCAGTGCTAGAGTGGCGGGGACAGGGAGTCAGCCCCAGCATTTT. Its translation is CSARVAGTGSQPQHF.

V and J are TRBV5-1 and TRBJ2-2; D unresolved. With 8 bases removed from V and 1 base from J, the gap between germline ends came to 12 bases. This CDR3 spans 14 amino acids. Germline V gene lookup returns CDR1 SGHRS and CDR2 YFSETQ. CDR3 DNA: TGCGCCAGTTGGAGTCAAATGAACACCGGGGAGCTGTTTTTT. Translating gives CASWSQMNTGELFF.

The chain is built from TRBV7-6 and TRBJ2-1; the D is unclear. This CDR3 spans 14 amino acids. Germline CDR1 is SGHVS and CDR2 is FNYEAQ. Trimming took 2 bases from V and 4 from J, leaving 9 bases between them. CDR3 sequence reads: CASSLRLEYNEQFF. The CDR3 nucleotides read TGTGCCAGCAGCTTACGCCTAGAATACAATGAGCAGTTCTTC. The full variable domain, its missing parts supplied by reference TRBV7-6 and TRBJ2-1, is GAGVSQSPRYKVTKRGQDVALRCDPISGHVSLYWYRQALGQGPEFLTYFNYEAQQDKSGLPNDRFSAERPEGSISTLTIQRTEQRDSAMYRCASSLRLEYNEQFFGPGTRLTVL.

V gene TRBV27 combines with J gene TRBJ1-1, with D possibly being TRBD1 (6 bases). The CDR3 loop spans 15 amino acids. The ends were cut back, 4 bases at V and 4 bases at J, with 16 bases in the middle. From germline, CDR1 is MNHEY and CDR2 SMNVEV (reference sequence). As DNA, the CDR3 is TGTGCCAGCAGTTCATACAGGGAGGGTGTCACTGAAGCTTTCTTT. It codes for CASSSYREGVTEAFF.

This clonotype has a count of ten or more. CDR3 nucleotide sequence: TGTGCCAGTTCCGGGACAGGAATATTCAATGAGCAGTTCTTC. Amino acid sequence: CASSGTGIFNEQFF. V and J are TRBV18 and TRBJ2-1; TRBD1 agrees at 8 bases. Germline V CDR1 and CDR2: KGHSH, LQKENI. Losses at the gene ends were 9 bases for V and 6 bases for J; bases not matched to a gene: 10. The CDR3 extends over 14 amino acids.

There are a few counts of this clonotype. In DNA, the CDR3 is TGCAGTGCTCCCCCAGACAGGTCAGCTAACTATGGCTACACCTTC. The encoded protein is CSAPPDRSANYGYTF. The rearrangement uses TRBV20-1 and TRBJ1-2, with a weak D call TRBD1 (6 bases). The CDR3 is 15 residues long. Germline CDR1 is DFQATT and CDR2 is SNEGSKA (reference sequence). Trimming cost V 5 bases and J 0 bases, with 16 bases left between them.

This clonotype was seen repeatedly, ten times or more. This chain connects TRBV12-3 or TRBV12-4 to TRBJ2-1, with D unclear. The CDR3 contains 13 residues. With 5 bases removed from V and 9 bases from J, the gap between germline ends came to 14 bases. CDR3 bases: TGTGCCAGCAGTACGTTCACCGGAACTGAGCAGTTCTTC. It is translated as CASSTFTGTEQFF.

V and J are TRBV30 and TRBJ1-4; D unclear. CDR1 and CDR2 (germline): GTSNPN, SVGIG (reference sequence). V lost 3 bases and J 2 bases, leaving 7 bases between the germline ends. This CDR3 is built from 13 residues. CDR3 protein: CAWRMGTNEKLFF. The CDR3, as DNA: TGTGCCTGGAGGATGGGGACTAATGAAAAACTGTTTTTT.

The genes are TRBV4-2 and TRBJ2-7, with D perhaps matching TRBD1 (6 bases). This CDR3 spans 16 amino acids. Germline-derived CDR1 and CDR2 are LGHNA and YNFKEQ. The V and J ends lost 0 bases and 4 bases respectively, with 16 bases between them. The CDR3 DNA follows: TGTGCCAGCAGCCAAGACGTACAGGGTTCTAAGTACGAGCAGTACTTC. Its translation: CASSQDVQGSKYEQYF.

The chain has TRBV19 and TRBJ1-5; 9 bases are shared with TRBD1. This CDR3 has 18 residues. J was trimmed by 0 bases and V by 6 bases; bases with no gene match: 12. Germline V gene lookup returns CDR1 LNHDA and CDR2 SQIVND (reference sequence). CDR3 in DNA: TGTGCCAGTAGCCGCCCACGGGGACAGGGCAATAGCAATCAGCCCCAGCATTTT. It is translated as CASSRPRGQGNSNQPQHF.

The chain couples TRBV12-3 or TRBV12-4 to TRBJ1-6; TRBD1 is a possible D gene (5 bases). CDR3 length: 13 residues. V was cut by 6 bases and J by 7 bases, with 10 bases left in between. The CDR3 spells CASRGGENSPLHF. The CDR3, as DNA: TGTGCCAGCAGGGGGGGAGAGAATTCACCCCTCCACTTT.

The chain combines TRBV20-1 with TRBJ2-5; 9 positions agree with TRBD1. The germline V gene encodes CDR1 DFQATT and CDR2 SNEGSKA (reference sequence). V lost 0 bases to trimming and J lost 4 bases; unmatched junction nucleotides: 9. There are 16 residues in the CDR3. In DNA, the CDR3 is TGCAGTGCTAGAGACTCCGGGACAGGGCCTTCAGAGACCCAGTACTTC. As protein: CSARDSGTGPSETQYF.

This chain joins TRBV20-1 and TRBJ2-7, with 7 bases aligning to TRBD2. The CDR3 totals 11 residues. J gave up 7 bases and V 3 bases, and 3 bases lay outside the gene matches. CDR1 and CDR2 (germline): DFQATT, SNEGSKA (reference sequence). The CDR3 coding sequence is TGCAGTGCTAGGGCTAGCGGAGAGCAGTACTTC. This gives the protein CSARASGEQYF.

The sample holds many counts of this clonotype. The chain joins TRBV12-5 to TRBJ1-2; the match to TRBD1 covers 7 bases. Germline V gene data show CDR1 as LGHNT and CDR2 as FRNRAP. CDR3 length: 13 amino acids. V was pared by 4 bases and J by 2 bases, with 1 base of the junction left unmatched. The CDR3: CASGSDRNYGYTF. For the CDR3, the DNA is TGTGCTAGTGGTTCGGACAGGAACTATGGCTACACCTTC.

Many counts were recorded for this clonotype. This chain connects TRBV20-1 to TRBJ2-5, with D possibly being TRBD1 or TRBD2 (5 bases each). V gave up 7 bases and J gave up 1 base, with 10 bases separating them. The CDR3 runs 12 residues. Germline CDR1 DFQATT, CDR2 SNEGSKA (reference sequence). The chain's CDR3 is CSGGTTQETQYF. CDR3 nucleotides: TGCAGTGGTGGGACCACCCAAGAGACCCAGTACTTC.

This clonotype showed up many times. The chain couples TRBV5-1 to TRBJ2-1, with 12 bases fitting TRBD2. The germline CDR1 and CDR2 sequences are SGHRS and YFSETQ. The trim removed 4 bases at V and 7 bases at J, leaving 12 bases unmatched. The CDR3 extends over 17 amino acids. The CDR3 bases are TGCGCCAGCAGCCCTCGGACTAGCGGGATTCCGCGGAATGAGCAGTTCTTC. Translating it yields CASSPRTSGIPRNEQFF.

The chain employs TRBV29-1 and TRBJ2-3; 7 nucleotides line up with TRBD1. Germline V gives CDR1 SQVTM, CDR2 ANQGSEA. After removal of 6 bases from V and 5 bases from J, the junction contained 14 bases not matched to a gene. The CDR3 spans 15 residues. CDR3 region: CSVRREYRGGDTQYF. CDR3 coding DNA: TGCAGCGTCCGAAGGGAATACAGGGGTGGAGATACGCAGTATTTT.

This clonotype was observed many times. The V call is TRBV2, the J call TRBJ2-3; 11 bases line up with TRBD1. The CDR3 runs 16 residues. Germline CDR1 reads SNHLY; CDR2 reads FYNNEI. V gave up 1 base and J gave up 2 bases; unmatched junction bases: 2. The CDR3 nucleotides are TGTGCCAGCAGTGAAGATGGACAGGGGGCCACAGATACGCAGTATTTT. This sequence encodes CASSEDGQGATDTQYF.

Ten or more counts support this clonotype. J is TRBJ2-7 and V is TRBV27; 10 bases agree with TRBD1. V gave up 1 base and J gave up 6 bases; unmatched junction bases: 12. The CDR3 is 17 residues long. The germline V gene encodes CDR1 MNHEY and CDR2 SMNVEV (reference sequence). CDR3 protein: CASSLYPRTGGMSEQYF. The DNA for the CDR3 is TGTGCCAGCAGTTTATACCCCCGGACAGGGGGTATGAGCGAGCAGTACTTC.

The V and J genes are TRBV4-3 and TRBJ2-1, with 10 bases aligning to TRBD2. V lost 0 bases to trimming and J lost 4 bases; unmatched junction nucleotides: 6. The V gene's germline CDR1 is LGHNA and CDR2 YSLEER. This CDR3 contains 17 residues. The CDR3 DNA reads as TGCGCCAGCAGCCAAGATCTTCGGACTAGCGGATACAATGAGCAGTTCTTC. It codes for CASSQDLRTSGYNEQFF.

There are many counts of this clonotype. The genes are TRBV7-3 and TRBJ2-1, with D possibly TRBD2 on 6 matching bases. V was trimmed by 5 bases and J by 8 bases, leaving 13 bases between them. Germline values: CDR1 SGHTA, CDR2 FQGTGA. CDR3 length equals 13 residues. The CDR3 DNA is TGTGCCAGCAGCACAAGACTAGTGGATGAGCAGTTCTTC. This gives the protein CASSTRLVDEQFF.

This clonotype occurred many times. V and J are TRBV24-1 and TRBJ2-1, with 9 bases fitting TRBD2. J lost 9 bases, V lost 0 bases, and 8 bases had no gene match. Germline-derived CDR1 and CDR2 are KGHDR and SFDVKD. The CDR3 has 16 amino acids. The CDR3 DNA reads TGTGCCACCAGTGATTTGTCGGTAGCGGGAGCCGGTGAGCAGTTCTTC. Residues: CATSDLSVAGAGEQFF.

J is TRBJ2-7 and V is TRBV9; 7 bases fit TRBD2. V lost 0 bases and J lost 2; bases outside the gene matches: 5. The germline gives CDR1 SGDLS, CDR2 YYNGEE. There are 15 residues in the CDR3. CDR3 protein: CASSVELAPAYEQYF. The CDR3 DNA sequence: TGTGCCAGCAGCGTAGAACTAGCGCCTGCCTACGAGCAGTACTTC.

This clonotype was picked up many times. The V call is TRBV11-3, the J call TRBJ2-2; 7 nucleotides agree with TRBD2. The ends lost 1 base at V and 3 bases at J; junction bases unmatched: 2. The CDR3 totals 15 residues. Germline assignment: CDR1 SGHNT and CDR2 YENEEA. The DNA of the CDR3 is TGTGCCAGCAGCTTAGGAGGGAGGGACACCGGGGAGCTGTTTTTT. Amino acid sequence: CASSLGGRDTGELFF.

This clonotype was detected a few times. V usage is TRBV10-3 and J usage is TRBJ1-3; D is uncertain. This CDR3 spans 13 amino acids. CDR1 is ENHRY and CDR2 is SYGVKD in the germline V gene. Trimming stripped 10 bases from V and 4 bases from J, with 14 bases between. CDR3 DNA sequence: TGTGCCACCCGAGGTTCTCTGGGAAACACCATATATTTT. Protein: CATRGSLGNTIYF.

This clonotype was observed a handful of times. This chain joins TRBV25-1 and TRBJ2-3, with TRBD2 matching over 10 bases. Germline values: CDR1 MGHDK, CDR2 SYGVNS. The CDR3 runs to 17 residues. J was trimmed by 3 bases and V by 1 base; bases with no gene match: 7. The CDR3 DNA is TGTGCCAGCAGTGAATCTCCGGGACTAGCGTTTACAGATACGCAGTATTTT. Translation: CASSESPGLAFTDTQYF. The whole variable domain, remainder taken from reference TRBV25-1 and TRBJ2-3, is EADIYQTPRYLVIGTGKKITLECSQTMGHDKMYWYQQDPGMELHLIHYSYGVNSTEKGDLSSESTVSRIRTEHFPLTLESARPSHTSQYLCASSESPGLAFTDTQYFGPGTRLTVL.